A single sample is the source of the 9 T cell receptor beta chains below, sequenced in a study of blood T cell repertoires in COVID-19. Sequencing was performed with immunoSEQ multiplex PCR; in TCRdb, only in-frame clones are kept and a portion is missing. Here the sample spans 55,000 to 85,000 clones, 88% being singletons. The sequencing sample was made of peripheral blood. The receptor source for this set is a human donor in a cohort sampled during active COVID-19.

The chain links TRBV4-2 to TRBJ1-4; weak D call: TRBD1 (5 bases). Germline V gene sequence: CDR1 LGHNA, CDR2 YNFKEQ. The length of the CDR3 is 13 residues. Trimming pared 7 bases from V and 4 bases from J, leaving 10 bases between. CDR3 bases: TGTGCCAGCACGGAGGGGTTTAATGAAAAACTGTTTTTT. Translation: CASTEGFNEKLFF.

In this sample, this clone turned up once. This chain links TRBV5-4 with TRBJ2-3; a weak D match, TRBD2 (5 bases). Trimming removed 1 base from V and 8 bases from J, with 8 bases in between. The CDR3 runs 12 residues. Germline V gives CDR1 SGHNT, CDR2 YYREEE (reference sequence). This CDR3 is CASSLPGVTQYF. CDR3 in DNA: TGTGCCAGCAGCTTGCCCGGGGTTACGCAGTATTTT.

This chain joins TRBV5-8 and TRBJ2-7; D is perhaps TRBD1 (5 bases). The germline V gene has CDR1 SGHTS and CDR2 YDEGEE. CDR3 length: 14 residues. Trimming pared 0 bases from V and 2 bases from J, leaving 9 bases between. The CDR3 sequence is CASSLDTGTYEQYF. The CDR3, as DNA: TGTGCCAGCAGCTTGGATACAGGAACCTACGAGCAGTACTTC.

The gene calls are TRBV27 and TRBJ2-2, with a tentative D call TRBD2 (6 bases). The V gene's germline CDR1 is MNHEY and CDR2 SMNVEV (reference sequence). This CDR3 is built from 14 residues. V dropped 9 bases and J dropped 5 bases, with 16 bases sitting between them. The CDR3 region is CASAFGGGTGELFF. The CDR3 DNA reads as TGTGCCAGTGCTTTCGGGGGTGGGACCGGGGAGCTGTTTTTT.

The chain is built from TRBV9 and TRBJ2-1, with TRBD2 matching over 9 bases. CDR1 SGDLS and CDR2 YYNGEE come from the germline V gene. There are 17 residues in the CDR3. V lost 3 bases to trimming and J lost 6 bases; unmatched junction nucleotides: 13. The CDR3 DNA reads as TGTGCCAGCAGCGCCTCCGTGCGGGGGGGCCTCCGCAATGAGCAGTTCTTC. Protein: CASSASVRGGLRNEQFF. Based on the CDR3 plus reference TRBV9 and TRBJ2-1, the full variable domain is DSGVTQTPKHLITATGQRVTLRCSPRSGDLSVYWYQQSLDQGLQFLIQYYNGEERAKGNILERFSAQQFPDLHSELNLSSLELGDSALYFCASSASVRGGLRNEQFFGPGTRLTVL.

The V gene is TRBV5-1, the J gene TRBJ1-3; no clear D. In germline, CDR1 is SGHRS, CDR2 YFSETQ. The V end was cut by 0 bases, the J end by 2 bases, with 12 bases between. The CDR3 has 16 residues. The DNA for the CDR3 is TGCGCCAGCAGCTTGGGCCAAAGCACCCCTGGAAACACCATATATTTT. Translation: CASSLGQSTPGNTIYF.

This chain uses TRBV7-3 with TRBJ2-2, with TRBD2 matching over 11 bases. The CDR3 totals 18 residues. Looked up from germline, CDR1 is SGHTA and CDR2 is FQGTGA. V lost 5 bases to trimming and J lost 4 bases; unmatched junction nucleotides: 12. The CDR3 here is CASSLPPGLAGFTGELFF. The DNA of the CDR3 is TGTGCCAGCAGCCTGCCCCCCGGACTAGCGGGTTTCACCGGGGAGCTGTTTTTT.

The chain has TRBV5-4 and TRBJ2-5; 11 nucleotides align to TRBD2. V lost 0 bases to trimming and J lost 1 base; unmatched junction nucleotides: 2. Germline loops: CDR1 SGHNT, CDR2 YYREEE (reference sequence). CDR3 length: 16 residues. The DNA of the CDR3 is TGTGCCAGCAGCTTGGACCTAGCGGGAGGCCAAGAGACCCAGTACTTC. Amino acids: CASSLDLAGGQETQYF.

V gene TRBV5-1 combines with J gene TRBJ1-2; a possible D gene is TRBD1 (5 bases). The CDR3 loop spans 15 amino acids. V shed 0 bases and J shed 8 bases, with 17 bases lying between them. Looked up from germline, CDR1 is SGHRS and CDR2 is YFSETQ. The CDR3 DNA is TGCGCCAGCAGCTTGGATGGCAGGGCCGCGGGAGGCTACACCTTC. Protein sequence: CASSLDGRAAGGYTF. The full variable domain, rest sourced from reference TRBV5-1 and TRBJ1-2, is KAGVTQTPRYLIKTRGQQVTLSCSPISGHRSVSWYQQTPGQGLQFLFEYFSETQRNKGNFPGRFSGRQFSNSRSEMNVSTLELGDSALYLCASSLDGRAAGGYTFGSGTRLTVV.